Shown below are 14 T cell receptor beta chains from a single sample sequenced in a study of blood T cell repertoires in COVID-19. Profiled with immunoSEQ multiplex PCR; TCRdb holds only in-frame clones, not every one. In the table there are about 370,000 clones, approximately 88% of which are singletons. The source material was peripheral blood. These receptors originate from a woman aged 25 to 39 with COVID-19, enrolled during active disease.

This chain uses TRBV29-1 with TRBJ1-1, with D unclear. CDR3 length equals 11 residues. Germline V gene data show CDR1 as SQVTM and CDR2 as ANQGSEA. V lost 5 bases to trimming and J lost 8 bases, with 12 bases between them. The CDR3: CSVFEAVEAFF. CDR3 sequence (DNA): TGCAGCGTTTTCGAAGCCGTGGAAGCTTTCTTT.

CDR3 amino acids: CASSSRLAGTDTQYF. CDR3 DNA: TGTGCCAGCAGTTCCAGACTAGCGGGGACAGATACGCAGTATTTT. The V call is TRBV6-2 or TRBV6-3, the J call TRBJ2-3; 11 nucleotides agree with TRBD2. Germline V gene lookup returns CDR1 MNHEY and CDR2 SVGEGT. The CDR3 contains 15 residues. V was clipped by 4 bases and J by 3 bases; unmatched bases: 3.

The chain recombines TRBV27 with TRBJ2-1; 9 nucleotides agree with TRBD2. CDR1 and CDR2 from the germline V gene are MNHEY and SMNVEV (reference sequence). V was pared by 5 bases and J by 9 bases, with 14 bases of the junction left unmatched. This CDR3 contains 16 residues. CDR3 loop: CASSPIAGGLRGEQFF. The CDR3 coding sequence is TGTGCCAGCAGTCCGATCGCGGGGGGGCTGCGGGGTGAGCAGTTCTTC.

This clone was seen a few times. The rearrangement uses TRBV6-4 and TRBJ2-7; TRBD2 is a possible D gene (5 bases). The CDR3 length is 14 residues. V was clipped by 2 bases and J by 6 bases, with 14 bases between them. Germline V gives CDR1 MRHNA, CDR2 SNTAGT. CDR3 amino acids: CASSDQDCAREQYF. For the CDR3, the DNA is TGTGCCAGCAGTGACCAGGACTGCGCCCGCGAGCAGTACTTC.

The V call is TRBV3-1 (or the pseudogene TRBV3-2), the J call TRBJ1-1; TRBD1 matches 9 bases. V trimming: 10 bases; J trimming: 6 bases; junction bases outside the gene matches: 12. The CDR3 sequence is 14 residues long. CDR1 is LGHDT and CDR2 is YNNKEL in the germline V gene (reference sequence). CDR3: CATNPDRGCAEAFF. In DNA form, the CDR3 reads TGTGCCACGAACCCCGACAGGGGGTGCGCTGAAGCTTTCTTT.

The V and J genes are TRBV4-1 and TRBJ2-7; a weak D match, TRBD2 (6 bases). The ends were cut back, 3 bases at V and 3 bases at J, with 12 bases in the middle. Germline loops: CDR1 MGHRA, CDR2 YSYEKL. There are 14 residues in the CDR3. CDR3 nucleotide sequence: TGCGCCAGCAGCCAGGAGGGACGGGACTACGAGCAGTACTTC. The encoded protein is CASSQEGRDYEQYF.

The chain recombines TRBV3-1 (or the pseudogene TRBV3-2) with TRBJ1-6, with TRBD1 as a possible D gene (5 bases). Germline V lookup: CDR1 LGHDT, CDR2 YNNKEL (reference sequence). Between the trimmed V and J ends, which lost 2 bases and 10 bases, there was a span of 12 bases. The CDR3 extends over 14 amino acids. The DNA of the CDR3 is TGTGCCAGCAGCCAAACGTCGGGGGAATCACCCCTCCACTTT. It translates to CASSQTSGESPLHF.

The J gene is TRBJ2-5, the V gene TRBV7-2; 8 bases map to TRBD1. The CDR3 covers 14 residues. Germline CDR1 and CDR2: SGHTA and FQGNSA. After removal of 5 bases from V and 3 bases from J, the junction contained 5 bases not matched to a gene. This chain's CDR3 is CASSLSGGEETQYF. The DNA of the CDR3 is TGTGCCAGCAGCCTTTCAGGGGGCGAAGAGACCCAGTACTTC.

The chain employs TRBV6-2 or TRBV6-3 and TRBJ2-7; 7 bases fit TRBD1. The germline gives CDR1 MNHEY, CDR2 SVGEGT. V trimming: 2 bases; J trimming: 1 base; junction bases outside the gene matches: 5. This CDR3 comprises 15 residues. This CDR3 is CASSYGDSVSYEQYF. The DNA for the CDR3 is TGTGCCAGCAGTTACGGGGACAGTGTATCCTACGAGCAGTACTTC.

In this sample, this clone turned up a few times. The chain recombines TRBV10-3 with TRBJ2-1, with D perhaps TRBD2 (7 bases). The V gene's germline CDR1 is ENHRY and CDR2 SYGVKD. CDR3 length equals 17 residues. The V end was cut by 0 bases, the J end by 4 bases, with 16 bases between. CDR3 sequence reads: CAISESLYGGQYNEQFF. The CDR3 DNA follows: TGTGCCATCAGTGAGTCTCTATACGGGGGGCAATACAATGAGCAGTTCTTC.

The genes are TRBV19 and TRBJ2-1; no definite D call. Deletions cut 3 bases from V and 6 bases from J, with 6 bases between. Germline V gene data show CDR1 as LNHDA and CDR2 as SQIVND (reference sequence). The CDR3 has 12 amino acids. CDR3 residues: CASSIGVNEQFF. The CDR3 coding sequence is TGTGCCAGTAGTATTGGAGTCAATGAGCAGTTCTTC.

The chain employs TRBV21-1 and TRBJ2-3; TRBD2 is the table's D call, not checked against the DNA. TRBV21-1 is an annotated pseudogene. CDR3 size: 18 residues. CDR3 loop: CASSKNSASGRVTDTQYF. The DNA for the CDR3 is TGTGCCAGCAGCAAAAACTCGGCTAGCGGGAGGGTTACAGATACGCAGTATTTT.

The V gene is TRBV1, the J gene TRBJ2-5; the table's D call, TRBD2, was not checked against the DNA. TRBV1 is an annotated pseudogene. CDR3 length: 16 amino acids. For the CDR3, the DNA is TGCACCAGCAGCCTCAGTCGACTAGTGGGGAAGAGGACCCAGTACTTC. Protein: CTSSLSRLVGKRTQYF.

This clone came up once. V and J are TRBV12-5 and TRBJ2-5, with D hard to call. In germline, CDR1 is LGHNT, CDR2 FRNRAP. Deletions cut 1 base from V and 0 bases from J, with 6 bases between. The CDR3 has 14 amino acids. The CDR3 nucleotides read TGTGCTAGTGGTTTGGGCCGGGACCAAGAGACCCAGTACTTC. As protein: CASGLGRDQETQYF.